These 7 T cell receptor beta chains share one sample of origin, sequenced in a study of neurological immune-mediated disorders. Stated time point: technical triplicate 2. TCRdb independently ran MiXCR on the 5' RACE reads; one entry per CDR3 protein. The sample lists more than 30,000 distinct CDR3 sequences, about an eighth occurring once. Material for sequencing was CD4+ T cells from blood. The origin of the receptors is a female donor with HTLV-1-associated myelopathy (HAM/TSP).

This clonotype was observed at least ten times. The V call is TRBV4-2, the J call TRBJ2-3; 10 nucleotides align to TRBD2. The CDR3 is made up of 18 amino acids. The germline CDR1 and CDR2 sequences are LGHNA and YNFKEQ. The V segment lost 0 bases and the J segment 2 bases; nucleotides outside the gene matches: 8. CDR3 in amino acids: CASSQDPSGGTYTDTQYF. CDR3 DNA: TGTGCCAGCAGCCAAGATCCTAGCGGGGGTACATACACAGATACGCAGTATTTT.

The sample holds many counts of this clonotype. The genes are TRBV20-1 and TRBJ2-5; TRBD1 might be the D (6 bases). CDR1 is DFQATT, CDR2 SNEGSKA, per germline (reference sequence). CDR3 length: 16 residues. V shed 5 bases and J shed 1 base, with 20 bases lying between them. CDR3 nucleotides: TGCAGTGCTGATAGTGGGGGCGTAGGCAGCCAAGAGACCCAGTACTTC. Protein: CSADSGGVGSQETQYF.

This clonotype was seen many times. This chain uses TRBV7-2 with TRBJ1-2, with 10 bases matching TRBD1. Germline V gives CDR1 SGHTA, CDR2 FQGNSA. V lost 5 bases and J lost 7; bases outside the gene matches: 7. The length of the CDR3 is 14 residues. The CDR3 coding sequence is TGTGCCAGCAGCGCCGGACAGGGGGATCGTGGCTACACCTTC. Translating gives CASSAGQGDRGYTF. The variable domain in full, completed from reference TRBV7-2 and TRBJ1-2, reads GAGVSQSPSNKVTEKGKDVELRCDPISGHTALYWYRQSLGQGLEFLIYFQGNSAPDKSGLPSDRFSAERTGGSVSTLTIQRTQQEDSAVYLCASSAGQGDRGYTFGSGTRLTVV.

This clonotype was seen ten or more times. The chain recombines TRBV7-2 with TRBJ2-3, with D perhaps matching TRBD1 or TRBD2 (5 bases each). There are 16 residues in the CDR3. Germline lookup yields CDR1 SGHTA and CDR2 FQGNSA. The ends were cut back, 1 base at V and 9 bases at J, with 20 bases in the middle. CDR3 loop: CASSLGSPGTATTQYF. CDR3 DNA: TGTGCCAGCAGCTTAGGTTCCCCCGGGACCGCCACAACGCAGTATTTT.

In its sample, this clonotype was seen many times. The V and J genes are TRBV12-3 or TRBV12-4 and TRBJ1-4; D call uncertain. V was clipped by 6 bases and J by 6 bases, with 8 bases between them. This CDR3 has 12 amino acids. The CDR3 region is CASRGDDEKLFF. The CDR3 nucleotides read TGTGCCAGCAGGGGTGATGATGAAAAACTGTTTTTT.

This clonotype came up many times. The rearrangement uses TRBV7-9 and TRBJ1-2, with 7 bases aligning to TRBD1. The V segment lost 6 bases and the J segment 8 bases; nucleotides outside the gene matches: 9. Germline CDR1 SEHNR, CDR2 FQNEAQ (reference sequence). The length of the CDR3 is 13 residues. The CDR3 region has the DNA TGTGCCAGCAGTCTAGGGGGCGAAGGGGGCTACACCTTC. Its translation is CASSLGGEGGYTF.

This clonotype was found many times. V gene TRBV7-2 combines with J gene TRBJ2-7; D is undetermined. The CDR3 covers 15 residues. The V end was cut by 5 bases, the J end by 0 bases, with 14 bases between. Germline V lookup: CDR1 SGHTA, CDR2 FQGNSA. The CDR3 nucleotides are TGTGCCAGCAGCCGCCAAGGGCCGAGCTCCTACGAGCAGTACTTC. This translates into CASSRQGPSSYEQYF.